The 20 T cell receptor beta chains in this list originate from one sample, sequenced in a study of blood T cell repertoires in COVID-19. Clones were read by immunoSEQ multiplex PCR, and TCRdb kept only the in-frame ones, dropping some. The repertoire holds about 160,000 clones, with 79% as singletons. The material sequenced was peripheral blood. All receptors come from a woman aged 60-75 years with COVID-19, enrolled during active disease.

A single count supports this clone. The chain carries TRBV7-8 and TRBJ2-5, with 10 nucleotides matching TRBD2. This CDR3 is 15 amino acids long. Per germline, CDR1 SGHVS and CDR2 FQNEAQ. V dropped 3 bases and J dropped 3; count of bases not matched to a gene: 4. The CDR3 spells CASSLSSGGEETQYF. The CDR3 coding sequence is TGTGCCAGCAGCTTGTCTAGCGGGGGAGAAGAGACCCAGTACTTC.

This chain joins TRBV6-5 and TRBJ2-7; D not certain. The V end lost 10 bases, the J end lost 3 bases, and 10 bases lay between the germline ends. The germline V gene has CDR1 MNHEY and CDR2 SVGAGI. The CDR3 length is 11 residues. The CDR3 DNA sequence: TGTGCCACCCGCCGGGTCTACGAGCAGTACGTC. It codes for CATRRVYEQYV.

CDR3 DNA: TGTGCCAGCAGCCAGGATATCGGAGGGGAGACCCAGTACTTC. Residues: CASSQDIGGETQYF. The chain is built from TRBV14 and TRBJ2-5; D possibly corresponds to TRBD2 (6 bases). CDR1 SGHDN and CDR2 FVKESK come from the germline V gene. This CDR3 spans 14 amino acids. Trimming removed 3 bases from V and 5 bases from J, with 13 bases in between.

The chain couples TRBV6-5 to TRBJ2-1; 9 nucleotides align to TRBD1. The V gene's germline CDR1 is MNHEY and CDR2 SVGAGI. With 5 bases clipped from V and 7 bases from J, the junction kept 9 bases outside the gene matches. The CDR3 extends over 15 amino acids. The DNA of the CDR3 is TGTGCCAGCAGTATAACAGGGGGCATCGGGAATGAGCAGTTCTTC. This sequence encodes CASSITGGIGNEQFF.

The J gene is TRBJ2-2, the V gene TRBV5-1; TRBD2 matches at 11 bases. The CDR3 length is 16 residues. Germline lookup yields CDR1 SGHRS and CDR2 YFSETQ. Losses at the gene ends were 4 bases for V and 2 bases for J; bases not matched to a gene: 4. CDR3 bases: TGCGCCAGCAGCGTCGGACTAGCGGGCAACACCGGGGAGCTGTTTTTT. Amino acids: CASSVGLAGNTGELFF.

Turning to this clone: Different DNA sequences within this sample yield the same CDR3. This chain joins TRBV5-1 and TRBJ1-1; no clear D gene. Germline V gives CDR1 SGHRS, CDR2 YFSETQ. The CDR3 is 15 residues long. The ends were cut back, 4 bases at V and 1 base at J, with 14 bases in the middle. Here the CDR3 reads CASSPREGGNTEAFF. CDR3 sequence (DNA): TGCGCCAGCAGCCCGCGGGAGGGCGGGAACACTGAAGCTTTCTTT.

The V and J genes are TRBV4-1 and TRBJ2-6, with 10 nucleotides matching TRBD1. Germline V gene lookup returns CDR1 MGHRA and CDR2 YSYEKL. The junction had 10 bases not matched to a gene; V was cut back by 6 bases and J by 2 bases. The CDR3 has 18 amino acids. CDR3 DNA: TGCGCCAGCAGTTACGACAGGGGGCGCCTCGCTGGGGCCAACGTCCTGACTTTC. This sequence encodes CASSYDRGRLAGANVLTF.

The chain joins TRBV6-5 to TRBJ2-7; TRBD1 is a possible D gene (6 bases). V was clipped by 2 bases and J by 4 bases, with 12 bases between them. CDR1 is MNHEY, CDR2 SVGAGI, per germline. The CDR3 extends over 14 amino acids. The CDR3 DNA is TGTGCCAGCAGTTACCGCAGGGGTTCGTACGAGCAGTACGTC. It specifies CASSYRRGSYEQYV.

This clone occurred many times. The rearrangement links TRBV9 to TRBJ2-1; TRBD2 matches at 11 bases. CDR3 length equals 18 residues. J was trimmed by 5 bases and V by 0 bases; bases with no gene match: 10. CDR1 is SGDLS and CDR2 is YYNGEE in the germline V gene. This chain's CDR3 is CASSVGLAGFPGHNEQFF. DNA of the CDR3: TGTGCCAGCAGCGTAGGACTAGCGGGATTCCCGGGACACAATGAGCAGTTCTTC.

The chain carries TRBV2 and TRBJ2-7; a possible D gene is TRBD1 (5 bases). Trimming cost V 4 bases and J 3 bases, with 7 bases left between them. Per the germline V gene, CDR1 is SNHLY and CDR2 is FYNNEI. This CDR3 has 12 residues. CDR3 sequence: CASSGQGYEQYF. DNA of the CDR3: TGTGCCAGCAGTGGGCAGGGCTACGAGCAGTACTTC.

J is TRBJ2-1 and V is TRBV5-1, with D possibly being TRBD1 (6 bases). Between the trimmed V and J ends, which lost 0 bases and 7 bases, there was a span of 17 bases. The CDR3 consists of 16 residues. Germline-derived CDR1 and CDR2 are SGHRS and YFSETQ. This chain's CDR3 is CASSLDLSRGGNEQFF. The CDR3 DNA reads TGCGCCAGCAGCTTGGATCTATCCAGGGGTGGAAATGAGCAGTTCTTC. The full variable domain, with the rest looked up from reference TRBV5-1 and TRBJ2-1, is KAGVTQTPRYLIKTRGQQVTLSCSPISGHRSVSWYQQTPGQGLQFLFEYFSETQRNKGNFPGRFSGRQFSNSRSEMNVSTLELGDSALYLCASSLDLSRGGNEQFFGPGTRLTVL.

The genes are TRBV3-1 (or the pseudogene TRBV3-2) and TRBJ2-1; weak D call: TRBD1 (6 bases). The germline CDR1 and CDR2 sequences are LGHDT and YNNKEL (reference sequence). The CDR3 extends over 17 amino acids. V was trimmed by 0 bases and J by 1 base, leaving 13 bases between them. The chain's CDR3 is CASSQDYGTQSYNEQFF. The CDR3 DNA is TGTGCCAGCAGCCAAGATTACGGGACACAATCCTACAATGAGCAGTTCTTC.

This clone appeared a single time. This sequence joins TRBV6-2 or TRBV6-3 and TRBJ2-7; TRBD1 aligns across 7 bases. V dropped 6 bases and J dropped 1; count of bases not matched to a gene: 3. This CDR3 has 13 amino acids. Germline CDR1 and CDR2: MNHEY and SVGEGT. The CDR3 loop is CASSQTGSYEQYF. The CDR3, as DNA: TGTGCCAGCAGCCAGACAGGGTCCTACGAGCAGTACTTC.

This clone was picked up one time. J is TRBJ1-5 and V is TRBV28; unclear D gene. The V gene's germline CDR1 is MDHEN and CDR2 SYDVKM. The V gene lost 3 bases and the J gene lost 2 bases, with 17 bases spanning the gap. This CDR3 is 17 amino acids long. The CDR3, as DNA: TGTGCCAGCAGTTTCGCTCTTAAAAATCGGGGCAATCAGCCCCAGCATTTT. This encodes CASSFALKNRGNQPQHF.

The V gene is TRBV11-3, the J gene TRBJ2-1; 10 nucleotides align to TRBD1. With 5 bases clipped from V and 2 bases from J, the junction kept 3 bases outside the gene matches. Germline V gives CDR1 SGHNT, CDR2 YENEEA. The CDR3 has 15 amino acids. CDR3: CASSPTGGTYNEQFF. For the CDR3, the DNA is TGTGCCAGCAGCCCGACAGGGGGCACCTACAATGAGCAGTTCTTC. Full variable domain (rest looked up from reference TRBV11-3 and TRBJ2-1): EAGVVQSPRYKIIEKKQPVAFWCNPISGHNTLYWYLQNLGQGPELLIRYENEEAVDDSQLPKDRFSAERLKGVDSTLKIQPAELGDSAVYLCASSPTGGTYNEQFFGPGTRLTVL.

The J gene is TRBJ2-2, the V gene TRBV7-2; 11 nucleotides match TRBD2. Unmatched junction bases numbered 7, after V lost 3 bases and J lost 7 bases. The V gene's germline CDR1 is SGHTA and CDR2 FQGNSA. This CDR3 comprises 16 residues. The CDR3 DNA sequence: TGTGCCAGCAGCTTTTGGCTAGCGGGAGGTTACGGGGAGCTGTTTTTT. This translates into CASSFWLAGGYGELFF.

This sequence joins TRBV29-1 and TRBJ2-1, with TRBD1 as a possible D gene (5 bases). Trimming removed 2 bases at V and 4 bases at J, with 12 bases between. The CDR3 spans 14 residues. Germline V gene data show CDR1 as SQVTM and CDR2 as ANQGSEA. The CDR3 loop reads CSVERQGAYNEQFF. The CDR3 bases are TGCAGCGTTGAAAGGCAGGGTGCATACAATGAGCAGTTCTTC.

The CDR3 loop is CASTPAGVSGANVLTF. The DNA for the CDR3 is TGTGCCAGCACCCCCGCGGGAGTCTCTGGGGCCAACGTCCTGACTTTC. The V and J genes are TRBV6-4 and TRBJ2-6; 7 nucleotides line up with TRBD2. J was trimmed by 0 bases and V by 7 bases; bases with no gene match: 6. Per germline, CDR1 MRHNA and CDR2 SNTAGT. CDR3 length: 16 residues.

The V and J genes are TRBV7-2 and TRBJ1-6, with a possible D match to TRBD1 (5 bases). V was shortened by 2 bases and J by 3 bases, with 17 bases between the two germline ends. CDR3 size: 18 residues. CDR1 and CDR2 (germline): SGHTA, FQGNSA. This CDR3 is CASSLWALPGDYNSPLHF. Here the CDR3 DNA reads TGTGCCAGCAGCTTATGGGCCCTGCCGGGGGACTATAATTCACCCCTCCACTTT.

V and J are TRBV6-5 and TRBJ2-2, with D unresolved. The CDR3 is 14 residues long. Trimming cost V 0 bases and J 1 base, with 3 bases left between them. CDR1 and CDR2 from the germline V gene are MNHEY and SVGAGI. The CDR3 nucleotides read TGTGCCAGCAGTTACTCCAGGAACACCGGGGAGCTGTTTTTT. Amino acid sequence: CASSYSRNTGELFF.